A single sample is the source of the 4 T cell receptor beta chains below, sequenced in a study of blood T cell repertoires in COVID-19. The data were produced by immunoSEQ multiplex PCR, yet TCRdb's version contains in-frame clones alone and is incomplete. The repertoire holds about 300,000 clones, about 85% seen once, with 5.5% to 7% in the top ten. The specimen sequenced was PBMCs or T cells enriched from blood (not recorded which). Receptors were obtained from a woman in her twenties or thirties who had recovered from COVID-19.

The chain employs TRBV9 and TRBJ2-1; D is unclear. This CDR3 spans 15 amino acids. CDR1 is SGDLS, CDR2 YYNGEE, per germline. Trimming removed 1 base at V and 7 bases at J, with 15 bases between. Here the CDR3 DNA reads TGTGCCAGCAGCGTAAACCCTCGTGAGAGGAATGAGCAGTTCTTC. Amino acids: CASSVNPRERNEQFF.

The gene calls are TRBV29-1 and TRBJ1-2; 8 bases match TRBD1. Germline V gives CDR1 SQVTM, CDR2 ANQGSEA. This CDR3 has 11 amino acids. The ends lost 8 bases at V and 6 bases at J; junction bases unmatched: 5. CDR3 protein: CSLRTGNGYTF. CDR3 in DNA: TGCAGCCTCAGGACAGGGAATGGCTACACCTTC.

The chain is built from TRBV29-1 and TRBJ1-3, with TRBD1 as a possible D gene (6 bases). This CDR3 has 15 amino acids. Germline V gene lookup returns CDR1 SQVTM and CDR2 ANQGSEA. V was trimmed by 4 bases and J by 1 base, leaving 14 bases between them. CDR3 DNA sequence: TGCAGCGTTGGCGGGGGAGGGGGTTCTGGAAACACCATATATTTT. This sequence encodes CSVGGGGGSGNTIYF. The full variable domain, completed using reference TRBV29-1 and TRBJ1-3, is SAVISQKPSRDICQRGTSLTIQCQVDSQVTMMFWYRQQPGQSLTLIATANQGSEATYESGFVIDKFPISRPNLTFSTLTVSNMSPEDSSIYLCSVGGGGGSGNTIYFGEGSWLTVV.

This sequence joins TRBV3-1 (or the pseudogene TRBV3-2) and TRBJ1-3, with a possible D match to TRBD1 (5 bases). The CDR3 is 15 residues long. With 4 bases removed from V and 4 bases from J, the gap between germline ends came to 14 bases. Germline V lookup: CDR1 LGHDT, CDR2 YNNKEL (reference sequence). For the CDR3, the DNA is TGTGCCAGCAGCCCCGCCGGGGGGGGAGGAAACACCATATATTTT. This encodes CASSPAGGGGNTIYF.